This entry describes one T cell receptor beta chain. As yet, its antigen is unknown. TCRdb keeps only in-frame clones here, not all; method: immunoSEQ multiplex PCR. This sample has 140,000 or so clones, with roughly 92% found just once. The sample comes from a study of T cell responses to AZD1222 COVID-19 vaccine. Across the study: Second-dose schedules of about 4 or about 12 weeks were combined.

Study results and caveats: Donors skewed white British and female; clonal diversity was possibly underestimated. Spike-specific TCR breadth and depth grew following two AZD1222 doses.

This CDR3 contains 16 residues. V is TRBV12-2 and J is TRBJ2-7. TRBV12-2 is assigned pseudogene status. This sequence was found in an adult in good health. The sample consisted of peripheral blood, taken on day 0 of AZD1222 vaccination. The CDR3 DNA is TGTGCAAGTCGCTTAGTAGGGACCGACGAGGTTTACGAGCAGTACTTC. Its translation is CASRLVGTDEVYEQYF.